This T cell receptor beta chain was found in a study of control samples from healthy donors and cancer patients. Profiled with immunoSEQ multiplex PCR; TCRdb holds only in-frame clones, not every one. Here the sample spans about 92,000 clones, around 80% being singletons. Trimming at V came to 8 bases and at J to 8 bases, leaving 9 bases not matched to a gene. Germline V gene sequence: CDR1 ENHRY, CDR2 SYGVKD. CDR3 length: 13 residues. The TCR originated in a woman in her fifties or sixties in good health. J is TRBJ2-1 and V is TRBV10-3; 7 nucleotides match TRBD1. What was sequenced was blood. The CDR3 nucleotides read TGTGCCATCGCAGGGGGACGAATGTATGAGCAGTTCTTC. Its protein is CAIAGGRMYEQFF.